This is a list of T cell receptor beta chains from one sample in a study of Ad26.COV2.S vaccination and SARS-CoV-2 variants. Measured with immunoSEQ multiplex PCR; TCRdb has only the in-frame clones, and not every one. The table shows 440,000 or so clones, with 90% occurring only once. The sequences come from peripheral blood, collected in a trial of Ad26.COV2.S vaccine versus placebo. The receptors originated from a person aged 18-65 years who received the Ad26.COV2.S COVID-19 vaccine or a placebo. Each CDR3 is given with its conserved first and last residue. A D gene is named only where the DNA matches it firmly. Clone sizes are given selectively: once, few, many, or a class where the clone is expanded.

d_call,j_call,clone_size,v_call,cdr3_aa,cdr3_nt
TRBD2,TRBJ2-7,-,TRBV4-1,CASSQGAGGGTYEQYF,TGCGCCAGCAGCCAAGGAGCGGGAGGGGGAACCTACGAGCAGTACTTC
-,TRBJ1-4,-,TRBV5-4,CASSFTGQNEKLFF,TGTGCCAGCAGCTTCACAGGGCAGAATGAAAAACTGTTTTTT
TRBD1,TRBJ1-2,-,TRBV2,CASSFTGVTNYGYTF,TGTGCCAGCAGCTTTACAGGGGTTACTAACTATGGCTACACCTTC
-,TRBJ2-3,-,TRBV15,CATSRGQSDTQYF,TGTGCCACCAGCAGAGGACAGTCAGATACGCAGTATTTT
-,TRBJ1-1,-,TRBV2,CASSLPRRVDTEAFF,TGTGCCAGCAGTCTCCCTAGGCGGGTGGATACTGAAGCTTTCTTT
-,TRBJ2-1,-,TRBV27,CASSRKESEQFF,TGTGCCAGCAGCCGTAAAGAGTCTGAGCAGTTCTTC
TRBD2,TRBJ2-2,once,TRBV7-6,CASSLALRGLAGANTGELFF,TGTGCCAGCAGCTTAGCGCTAAGAGGGCTAGCGGGGGCGAACACCGGGGAGCTGTTTTTT
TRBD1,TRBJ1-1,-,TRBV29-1,CSVPGQGVGTEAFF,TGCAGCGTTCCCGGACAGGGGGTGGGAACTGAAGCTTTCTTT
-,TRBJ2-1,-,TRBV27,CASSLLAFNEQFF,TGTGCCAGCAGTTTACTAGCGTTCAATGAGCAGTTCTTC
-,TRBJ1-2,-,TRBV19,CASSIRVTSGYTF,TGTGCCAGTAGTATTAGGGTGACATCTGGCTACACCTTC
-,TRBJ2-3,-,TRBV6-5,CASSRDWVADTQYF,TGTGCCAGCAGTCGGGACTGGGTCGCAGATACGCAGTATTTT
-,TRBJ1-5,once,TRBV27,CASSLSRGMNQPQHF,TGTGCCAGCAGTTTATCTCGGGGGATGAATCAGCCCCAGCATTTT
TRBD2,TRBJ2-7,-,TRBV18,CASSRGLAGAGSYEQYF,TGTGCCAGCTCACGGGGACTAGCGGGAGCTGGCTCCTACGAGCAGTACTTC
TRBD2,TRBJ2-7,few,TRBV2,CASSNGLGAYEQYF,TGTGCCAGCAGTAATGGACTAGGAGCCTACGAGCAGTACTTC
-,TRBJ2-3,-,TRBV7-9,CASSSRDLGTDTQYF,TGTGCCAGCAGCTCCCGGGACTTAGGCACAGATACGCAGTATTTT
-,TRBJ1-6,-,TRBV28,CASSETGSSYNSPLHF,TGTGCCAGCAGCGAAACAGGGAGCTCCTATAATTCACCCCTCCACTTT
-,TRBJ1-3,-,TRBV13,CASSLGASISGNTIYF,TGTGCCAGCAGCTTAGGGGCCAGCATCTCTGGAAACACCATATATTTT
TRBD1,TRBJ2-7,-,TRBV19,CASGLGTDYEQYF,TGTGCCAGTGGATTAGGGACAGACTACGAGCAGTACTTC
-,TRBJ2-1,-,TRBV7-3,CASSLEIYNEQFF,TGTGCCAGCAGCTTAGAGATCTACAATGAGCAGTTCTTC
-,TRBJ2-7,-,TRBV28,CASRREDYEQYF,TGTGCCAGCCGGAGGGAGGACTACGAGCAGTACTTC
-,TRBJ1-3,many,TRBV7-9,CASREGGWSSGNTIYF,TGTGCCAGCCGTGAGGGGGGCTGGAGCTCTGGAAACACCATATATTTT
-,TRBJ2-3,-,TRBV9,CASSVEGTDTQYF,TGTGCCAGCAGCGTCGAGGGCACAGATACGCAGTATTTT
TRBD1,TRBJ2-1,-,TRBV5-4,CASSWDRDSIPNEQFF,TGTGCCAGCAGCTGGGACCGGGACAGTATACCCAATGAGCAGTTCTTC
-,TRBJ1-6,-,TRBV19,CASKEHYPPLHF,TGTGCCAGCAAAGAACACTATCCACCCCTCCACTTT
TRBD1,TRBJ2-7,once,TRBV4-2,CASSSLAQGAYEQYF,TGTGCCAGCAGCTCACTTGCGCAGGGGGCCTACGAGCAGTACTTC
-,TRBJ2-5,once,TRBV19,CASSIGGLHQETQYF,TGTGCCAGTAGTATCGGGGGACTGCACCAAGAGACCCAGTACTTC
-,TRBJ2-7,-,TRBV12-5,CASGKSYEQYF,TGTGCTAGTGGGAAATCCTACGAGCAGTACTTC
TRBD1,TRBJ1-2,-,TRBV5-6,CASSLRQGIPNYGYTF,TGTGCCAGCAGCTTGAGACAGGGGATACCTAACTATGGCTACACCTTC
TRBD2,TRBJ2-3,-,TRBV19,CASKTSGRIPSTDTQYF,TGTGCCAGCAAAACTAGCGGGAGGATTCCTAGCACAGATACGCAGTATTTT
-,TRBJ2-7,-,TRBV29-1,CSVEDQAVSYEQYF,TGCAGCGTTGAAGATCAAGCGGTCTCCTACGAGCAGTACTTC
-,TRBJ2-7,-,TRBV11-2,CASSFEYEQYF,TGTGCCAGCAGCTTTGAATACGAGCAGTACTTC
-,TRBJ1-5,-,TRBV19,CASSPREDQPQHF,TGTGCCAGTAGCCCCCGGGAAGATCAGCCCCAGCATTTT
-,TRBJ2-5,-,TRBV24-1,CATSDTSPTGVYQETQYF,TGTGCCACCAGTGATACCTCCCCAACAGGAGTGTACCAAGAGACCCAGTACTTC
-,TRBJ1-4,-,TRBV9,CASADTTNEKLFF,TGTGCCAGCGCCGATACAACTAATGAAAAACTGTTTTTT
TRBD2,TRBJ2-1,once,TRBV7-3,CASSSDSGRALNEQFF,TGTGCCAGCAGCTCCGATAGCGGGAGGGCCCTCAATGAGCAGTTCTTC
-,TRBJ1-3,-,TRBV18,CASSPGVSGNTIYF,TGTGCCAGCTCACCGGGGGTTTCTGGAAACACCATATATTTT
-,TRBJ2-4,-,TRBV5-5,CASSPGVVAKNIQYF,TGTGCCAGCAGCCCCGGAGTAGTTGCCAAAAACATTCAGTACTTC